Here is one T cell receptor beta chain with its context. Its antigen is undetermined. CDR1 and CDR2 from the germline V gene are SGDLS and YYNGEE. The ends were cut back, 3 bases at V and 6 bases at J, with 6 bases in the middle. This CDR3 comprises 11 residues. The sample belongs to a study of cytomegalovirus exposure and HLA in healthy donors. General study findings and limits: Within an earlier analysis, most TCR beta V segments proved productive either about 87% or about 30% of the time. Across HLA loci, a later analysis found differing TCR association rates, with DRB1 most and HLA-C fewest.

PCR amplification relied on 60 Vbeta primers (plus 13 Jbeta primers). TCRdb's table, derived via immunoSEQ multiplex PCR, lists solely in-frame clones and lacks some. Among about 150,000 clones, roughly 80% were seen once, and the ten largest hold about 1.4%. Sequenced input: PBMCs. The receptor's source is a woman aged 25 to 39 in good health and CMV-seronegative. The V call is TRBV9, the J call TRBJ1-1; a possible D gene is TRBD1 (5 bases). The CDR3 sequence: CASSDRPEAFF. For the CDR3, the DNA is TGTGCCAGCAGCGACAGGCCTGAAGCTTTCTTT.